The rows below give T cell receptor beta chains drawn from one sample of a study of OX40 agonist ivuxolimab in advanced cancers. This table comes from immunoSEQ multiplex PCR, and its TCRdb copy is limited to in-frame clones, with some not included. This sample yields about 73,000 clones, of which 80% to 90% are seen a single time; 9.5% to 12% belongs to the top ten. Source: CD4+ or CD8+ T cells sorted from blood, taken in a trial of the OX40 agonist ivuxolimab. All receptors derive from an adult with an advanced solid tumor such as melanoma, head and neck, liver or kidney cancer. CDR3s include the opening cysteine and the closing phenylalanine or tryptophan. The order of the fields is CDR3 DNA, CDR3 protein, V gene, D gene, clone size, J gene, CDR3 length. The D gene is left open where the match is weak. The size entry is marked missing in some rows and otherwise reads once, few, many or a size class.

TGTGCCAGCAGCGTAAGGGGGACACACAATGAGCAGTTCTTC	CASSVRGTHNEQFF	TRBV9	NA	NA	TRBJ2-1	14
TGTGCCAGCGCAGGACTAGATCGTTACACAGATACGCAGTATTTT	CASAGLDRYTDTQYF	TRBV27	TRBD2	NA	TRBJ2-3	15
TGTGCCAGCAGCTCCCTACAGCAAGGGCTAGCCAAAAACATTCAGTACTTC	CASSSLQQGLAKNIQYF	TRBV7-9	NA	NA	TRBJ2-4	17
TGTGCCAGCAGCTTAGGACGGACGTTGAACGGGGAGCTGTTTTTT	CASSLGRTLNGELFF	TRBV7-7	NA	NA	TRBJ2-2	15
TGTGCCAGCAGCTCTGACAGGGGGCCAGATACGCAGTATTTT	CASSSDRGPDTQYF	TRBV5-4	TRBD1	NA	TRBJ2-3	14
TGTGCCAGCAGCAACGACAGGAACTCTGCCGGAAACACCATATATTTT	CASSNDRNSAGNTIYF	TRBV13	NA	NA	TRBJ1-3	16
TGTGCCAGCAACCCACCCGGATACGAGCAGTACTTC	CASNPPGYEQYF	TRBV11-2	NA	NA	TRBJ2-7	12
TGTGCCAGCAGTTTAGGAGCAACGTACAATGAGCAGTTCTTC	CASSLGATYNEQFF	TRBV27	NA	NA	TRBJ2-1	14
TGTGCCAGTAGTATAGGTGGGGGTCACTCTAACGAGCAGTACTTC	CASSIGGGHSNEQYF	TRBV19	NA	once	TRBJ2-7	15
TGCGCCAGCAGCCGCGGGACTGAAGCTTTCTTT	CASSRGTEAFF	TRBV4-1	NA	few	TRBJ1-1	11
TGTGCCACCGGGGCTAGCTCCTACAATGAGCAGTTCTTC	CATGASSYNEQFF	TRBV15	NA	NA	TRBJ2-1	13
TGCGCCAGCGGTACCGGTCCGTCCTACGAGCAGTACTTC	CASGTGPSYEQYF	TRBV4-1	NA	NA	TRBJ2-7	13
TGTGCCAGCGCAGAAGGGGGGGATGAGCAGTTCTTC	CASAEGGDEQFF	TRBV27	NA	NA	TRBJ2-1	12
TGCAGTGCTCCAGACCCTGAAGCTTTCTTT	CSAPDPEAFF	TRBV20-1	NA	NA	TRBJ1-1	10
TGTGCCAGCAGCGTAGAAGGTTTCTCCTACGAGCAGTACTTC	CASSVEGFSYEQYF	TRBV9	NA	NA	TRBJ2-7	14
TGCGCCAGCAGCCAGGTCGACAGGGGAGGTCAGCCCCAGCATTTT	CASSQVDRGGQPQHF	TRBV4-1	TRBD1	NA	TRBJ1-5	15
TGTGCCAGCAGCTTGAGGTCTAGCGTTGCCTACGAGCAGTACTTC	CASSLRSSVAYEQYF	TRBV5-6	NA	NA	TRBJ2-7	15
TGCGCCAGCAGCCAAGCACAGTTTAGTGGCAATCAGCCCCAGCATTTT	CASSQAQFSGNQPQHF	TRBV4-1	NA	NA	TRBJ1-5	16
TGTGCCAGCAGCTTAGCCCTAACCGGGGAGCTGTTTTTT	CASSLALTGELFF	TRBV7-9	NA	few	TRBJ2-2	13
TGTGCCAGCGGGCCTCGGGATGAGCAGTTCTTC	CASGPRDEQFF	TRBV6-5	NA	once	TRBJ2-1	11
TGTGCCACCAGCAGACCCCCGGGGAGGGAAGAGCAGTACTTC	CATSRPPGREEQYF	TRBV15	TRBD2	NA	TRBJ2-7	14
TGTGCCAGTAGTGCACAGGGGACCTACGAGCAGTACTTC	CASSAQGTYEQYF	TRBV19	TRBD1	few	TRBJ2-7	13
TGTGCCAGCAGGGCGGACGTTATGTACGAGCAGTACTTC	CASRADVMYEQYF	TRBV6-5	NA	NA	TRBJ2-7	13
TGTGCCAGCAGCGCTTGGGGTCGGACTAGCGGTAGCACAGATACGCAGTATTTT	CASSAWGRTSGSTDTQYF	TRBV9	TRBD2	NA	TRBJ2-3	18
TGTGCCAGTAGTATAGGGAGAAACACTGAAGCTTTCTTT	CASSIGRNTEAFF	TRBV19	NA	NA	TRBJ1-1	13
TGTGCCAGTAGAGGAGGCACCGGGGAGCTGTTTTTT	CASRGGTGELFF	TRBV19	NA	NA	TRBJ2-2	12
TGTGCCAGCAGCTCCGAAACCGGGACTAGTTCCGAGCAGTACTTC	CASSSETGTSSEQYF	TRBV5-4	TRBD2	NA	TRBJ2-7	15
TGTGCCAGCAGCGTCCTAGGACAGGGGAAAGCTTTCTTT	CASSVLGQGKAFF	TRBV9	TRBD1	NA	TRBJ1-1	13
TGTGCCAGCACCGAAAGGCCCTACGAGCAGTACTTC	CASTERPYEQYF	TRBV7-2	NA	NA	TRBJ2-7	12
TGCGCCAGCAGCCAAGATGTGGATCAGCCCCAGCATTTT	CASSQDVDQPQHF	TRBV4-1	NA	NA	TRBJ1-5	13
TGTGCCAGCAGTACGGGGGTATCCTACGAGCAGTACTTC	CASSTGVSYEQYF	TRBV7-9	NA	NA	TRBJ2-7	13
TGTGCCAGCAGCTTGGGACCTCGGGGTGAAAAACTGTTTTTT	CASSLGPRGEKLFF	TRBV7-9	NA	NA	TRBJ1-4	14
TGCGCCAGCAGCCAAATGGGGAGGGGCACAGATACGCAGTATTTT	CASSQMGRGTDTQYF	TRBV4-1	TRBD2	NA	TRBJ2-3	15